This TCR beta chain was profiled in a study of blood T cell repertoires in COVID-19. Study overall: PBMCs, B-cell-depleted T cells, or T cells were the source of the cDNA or gDNA that made up the material.

This table comes from immunoSEQ multiplex PCR, and its TCRdb copy is limited to in-frame clones, with some not included. The sample lists under 300,000 clones, approximately 90% occurring once. The source of this sequence is a man in his sixties who had recovered from COVID-19. Material: peripheral blood.

The CDR3 protein is CASSPTSGGAPGGQFF. CDR3 nucleotide sequence: TGTGCCAGCTCACCAACTAGCGGGGGGGCCCCCGGAGGGCAGTTCTTC. J is TRBJ2-1 and V is TRBV18; TRBD2 agrees at 13 bases. With V trimmed by 2 bases and J by 12 bases, 10 bases remained unmatched. CDR1 and CDR2 from the germline V gene are KGHSH and LQKENI. The CDR3 length is 16 residues.